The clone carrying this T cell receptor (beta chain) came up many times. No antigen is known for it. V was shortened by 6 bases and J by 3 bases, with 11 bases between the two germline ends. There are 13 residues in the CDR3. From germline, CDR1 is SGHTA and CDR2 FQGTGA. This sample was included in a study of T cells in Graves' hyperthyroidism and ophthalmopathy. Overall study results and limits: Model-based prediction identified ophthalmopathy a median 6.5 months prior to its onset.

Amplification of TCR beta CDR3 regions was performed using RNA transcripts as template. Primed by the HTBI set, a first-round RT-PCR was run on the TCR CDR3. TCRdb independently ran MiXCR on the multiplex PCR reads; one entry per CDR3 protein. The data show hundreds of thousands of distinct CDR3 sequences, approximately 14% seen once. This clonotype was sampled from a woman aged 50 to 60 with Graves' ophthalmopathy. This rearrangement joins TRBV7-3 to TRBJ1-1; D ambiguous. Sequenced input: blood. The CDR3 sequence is CASSLKTDTEAFF. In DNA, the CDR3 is TGTGCCAGCAGTTTGAAAACGGACACTGAAGCTTTCTTT.